This TCR beta chain was recorded in a study of shared clonotypes between healthy human individuals. Across the whole study: Used for every donor were three CD4 naive, three CD4 memory, two CD8 naive and one CD8 memory plate.

Profiled with immunoSEQ multiplex PCR; TCRdb holds only in-frame clones, not every one. Among around 700,000 clones listed, about 90% were seen once. Whole-study results and caveats: It was observed that 5% to 6% of naive CD4 clonotypes were shared across several donors.

A remark on this clone: Its antigen remains unknown.

Trimming shortened V by 2 bases and J by 5 bases, and 10 bases separated the two germline ends. The CDR3 consists of 14 residues. CDR1 is MDHEN and CDR2 is SYDVKM in the germline V gene. CD45RO-negative CD8 cells positively selected for CCR7 made up the naive population, which excluded terminally differentiated effector memory CD45RA+ cells. This TCR came from a young man in good health. The sample taken for sequencing was naive CD8+ T cells sorted from blood. The V and J genes are TRBV28 and TRBJ2-1, with a possible D match to TRBD2 (6 bases). The CDR3 coding sequence is TGTGCCAGCAGTTTAGCCGGGAGTCACAATGAGCAGTTCTTC. As protein: CASSLAGSHNEQFF.